A selection of T cell receptor beta chains follows, all from one sample in a study of blood T cell repertoires in COVID-19. TCRdb's copy holds only in-frame clones and misses some; the assay was immunoSEQ multiplex PCR. The table has some 250,000 clones, 82% seen once; the top ten hold under 15%. Material for sequencing was peripheral blood. The receptors shown here come from an older woman with active or convalescent COVID-19. CDR3s include the opening cysteine and the closing phenylalanine or tryptophan. The order of the fields is clone size, J gene, D gene, V gene, CDR3 protein, CDR3 DNA. D genes are given only for firm matches. Some rows have no size entry. The others give once, few or many, or a class for an expanded clone.

abundance: NA
j_gene: TRBJ1-1
d_gene: TRBD1
v_gene: TRBV5-1
CDR3aa: CASSLGDRNTEAFF
CDR3nt: TGCGCCAGCAGCTTGGGGGACAGGAACACTGAAGCTTTCTTT

abundance: NA
j_gene: TRBJ1-2
d_gene: NA
v_gene: TRBV6-1
CDR3aa: CASSEANQAGGYTF
CDR3nt: TGTGCCAGCAGTGAAGCGAACCAGGCCGGTGGCTACACCTTC

abundance: few
j_gene: TRBJ2-7
d_gene: TRBD1
v_gene: TRBV18
CDR3aa: CASSEYRGPYEQYF
CDR3nt: TGTGCCAGCTCCGAATACAGGGGCCCCTACGAGCAGTACTTC

abundance: NA
j_gene: TRBJ2-3
d_gene: TRBD1
v_gene: TRBV4-1
CDR3aa: CASSRVGTEVPDTQYF
CDR3nt: TGCGCCAGCAGCCGAGTCGGGACAGAGGTACCAGATACGCAGTATTTT

abundance: NA
j_gene: TRBJ2-5
d_gene: TRBD1
v_gene: TRBV4-3
CDR3aa: CASSQGQGGQETQYF
CDR3nt: TGCGCCAGCAGCCAAGGACAGGGTGGACAAGAGACCCAGTACTTC

abundance: once
j_gene: TRBJ1-3
d_gene: NA
v_gene: TRBV3-1/TRBV3-2
CDR3aa: CASSRSAGIYRNTIYF
CDR3nt: TGTGCCAGCAGCCGCTCAGCGGGAATTTACCGAAACACCATATATTTT

abundance: NA
j_gene: TRBJ2-7
d_gene: NA
v_gene: TRBV9
CDR3aa: CASSVVGSSYEQYF
CDR3nt: TGTGCCAGCAGCGTAGTAGGGAGCTCCTACGAGCAGTACTTC

abundance: NA
j_gene: TRBJ1-2
d_gene: NA
v_gene: TRBV27
CDR3aa: CASSPRLHYGYTF
CDR3nt: TGTGCCAGCAGTCCCCGACTCCACTATGGCTACACCTTC

abundance: NA
j_gene: TRBJ1-1
d_gene: TRBD1
v_gene: TRBV10-3
CDR3aa: CAISGQGVTMGAEAFF
CDR3nt: TGTGCCATCAGTGGACAGGGGGTCACGATGGGGGCTGAAGCTTTCTTT

abundance: NA
j_gene: TRBJ2-7
d_gene: TRBD2
v_gene: TRBV6-5
CDR3aa: CASRGTSHYEQYF
CDR3nt: TGTGCCAGCAGGGGGACTAGTCACTACGAGCAGTACTTC

abundance: NA
j_gene: TRBJ2-5
d_gene: TRBD2
v_gene: TRBV2
CDR3aa: CASRLLTSGGETQYF
CDR3nt: TGTGCCAGCAGATTATTGACTAGCGGGGGAGAGACCCAGTACTTC

abundance: NA
j_gene: TRBJ2-2
d_gene: TRBD1
v_gene: TRBV24-1
CDR3aa: CATSGGTGNTGELFF
CDR3nt: TGTGCCACCAGTGGAGGGACAGGGAACACCGGGGAGCTGTTTTTT

abundance: NA
j_gene: TRBJ1-3
d_gene: TRBD1
v_gene: TRBV4-1
CDR3aa: CASSQADRDSGNTIYF
CDR3nt: TGCGCCAGCAGCCAAGCCGACAGGGACTCTGGAAACACCATATATTTT

abundance: once
j_gene: TRBJ1-2
d_gene: NA
v_gene: TRBV5-1
CDR3aa: CASSGATGYGYTF
CDR3nt: TGCGCCAGCAGCGGAGCTACAGGGTATGGCTACACCTTC

abundance: NA
j_gene: TRBJ2-1
d_gene: NA
v_gene: TRBV5-6
CDR3aa: CASSLGTFKFNEQFF
CDR3nt: TGTGCCAGCAGCTTAGGGACATTCAAATTTAATGAGCAGTTCTTC

abundance: NA
j_gene: TRBJ2-5
d_gene: NA
v_gene: TRBV9
CDR3aa: CASSSGGTEETQYF
CDR3nt: TGTGCCAGCAGCTCCGGAGGGACGGAAGAGACCCAGTACTTC

abundance: NA
j_gene: TRBJ1-3
d_gene: NA
v_gene: TRBV7-9
CDR3aa: CASSLPVISGNTIYF
CDR3nt: TGTGCCAGCAGCTTACCAGTGATCTCTGGAAACACCATATATTTT

abundance: NA
j_gene: TRBJ1-2
d_gene: NA
v_gene: TRBV4-1
CDR3aa: CASSPRFQQGARGYTF
CDR3nt: TGCGCCAGCAGCCCCCGTTTTCAACAAGGGGCGCGGGGCTACACCTTC

abundance: NA
j_gene: TRBJ2-5
d_gene: NA
v_gene: TRBV29-1
CDR3aa: CSVEGLGETQYF
CDR3nt: TGCAGCGTGGAGGGATTGGGGGAGACCCAGTACTTC

abundance: NA
j_gene: TRBJ1-2
d_gene: TRBD1
v_gene: TRBV5-6
CDR3aa: CASRTPQGGYTF
CDR3nt: TGTGCCAGCAGGACCCCACAGGGGGGCTACACCTTC

abundance: NA
j_gene: TRBJ2-3
d_gene: NA
v_gene: TRBV9
CDR3aa: CASSRSAEGTDTQYF
CDR3nt: TGTGCCAGCAGCCGTTCTGCGGAAGGCACAGATACGCAGTATTTT

abundance: NA
j_gene: TRBJ1-6
d_gene: NA
v_gene: TRBV6-5
CDR3aa: CASSYSSDKFSPLHF
CDR3nt: TGTGCCAGCAGTTACTCGTCAGATAAATTTTCACCCCTCCACTTT

abundance: NA
j_gene: TRBJ1-2
d_gene: NA
v_gene: TRBV19
CDR3aa: CASSPRATDSYGYTF
CDR3nt: TGTGCCAGTAGTCCACGAGCAACGGACAGCTATGGCTACACCTTC

abundance: NA
j_gene: TRBJ1-5
d_gene: NA
v_gene: TRBV6-5
CDR3aa: CASSYYPGTNQPQHF
CDR3nt: TGTGCCAGCAGTTACTATCCGGGGACAAATCAGCCCCAGCATTTT

abundance: NA
j_gene: TRBJ1-5
d_gene: TRBD1
v_gene: TRBV20-1
CDR3aa: CSAGQGGPQHF
CDR3nt: TGCAGTGCTGGACAGGGGGGGCCCCAGCATTTT

abundance: NA
j_gene: TRBJ1-2
d_gene: NA
v_gene: TRBV7-2
CDR3aa: CASSSLEGGYTF
CDR3nt: TGTGCCAGCAGCTCCCTGGAGGGTGGCTACACCTTC

abundance: few
j_gene: TRBJ2-5
d_gene: TRBD1
v_gene: TRBV28
CDR3aa: CASSTRQGLETQYF
CDR3nt: TGTGCCAGCAGTACCCGACAGGGTCTGGAGACCCAGTACTTC

abundance: NA
j_gene: TRBJ2-2
d_gene: TRBD1
v_gene: TRBV18
CDR3aa: CASSTEGATGELFF
CDR3nt: TGTGCCAGCTCGACAGAGGGGGCGACCGGGGAGCTGTTTTTT

abundance: NA
j_gene: TRBJ2-3
d_gene: TRBD1
v_gene: TRBV6-6
CDR3aa: CASSPARTGTKGGTDTQYF
CDR3nt: TGTGCCAGCAGTCCTGCTCGGACAGGGACCAAAGGGGGCACAGATACGCAGTATTTT

abundance: once
j_gene: TRBJ1-2
d_gene: TRBD1
v_gene: TRBV27
CDR3aa: CASSQQGPYGYTF
CDR3nt: TGTGCCAGCAGCCAACAGGGGCCCTATGGCTACACCTTC

abundance: NA
j_gene: TRBJ1-4
d_gene: TRBD1
v_gene: TRBV7-9
CDR3aa: CASSWTGGNEKLFF
CDR3nt: TGTGCCAGCAGTTGGACAGGGGGTAATGAAAAACTGTTTTTT

abundance: NA
j_gene: TRBJ2-7
d_gene: TRBD1
v_gene: TRBV10-3
CDR3aa: CAIRAGTGAYEQYF
CDR3nt: TGTGCCATCAGGGCCGGGACAGGGGCCTACGAGCAGTACTTC